The rows below give T cell receptor beta chains drawn from one sample of a study of OX40 agonist ivuxolimab in advanced cancers. Profiling relied on immunoSEQ multiplex PCR, and the TCRdb table lists in-frame clones only, not all of them. The sample contains approximately 74,000 clones, 75% to 95% of which appear only once. The material sequenced was CD4+ or CD8+ T cells sorted from blood, taken in a trial of the OX40 agonist ivuxolimab. The receptors stem from an adult with an advanced solid tumor such as melanoma, head and neck, liver or kidney cancer. The CDR3 runs from the conserved cysteine through the conserved F or W. The D gene is left open where the match is weak. Clone size is given for some rows only: seen once, a few or many times, or a class if the clone is expanded.

V: TRBV29-1; D: NA; size: NA; J: TRBJ2-5; DNA: TGCAGCCTGGGGGAACCGGAGACCCAGTACTTC; CDR3: CSLGEPETQYF
V: TRBV10-2; D: TRBD1; size: NA; J: TRBJ2-5; DNA: TGCGCCAGCAGTAAAACAGGGGGTAACCAAGAGACCCAGTACTTC; CDR3: CASSKTGGNQETQYF
V: TRBV28; D: NA; size: NA; J: TRBJ1-2; DNA: TGTGCCAGCAGCCCCCCGGCTGGGTTGTATGGCTACACCTTC; CDR3: CASSPPAGLYGYTF
V: TRBV7-9; D: TRBD1; size: NA; J: TRBJ1-1; DNA: TGTGCCAGCGGAACAGGGGAGGGTTCTGAAGCTTTCTTT; CDR3: CASGTGEGSEAFF
V: TRBV2; D: TRBD1; size: NA; J: TRBJ2-3; DNA: TGTGCCAGCAGTGAAGTTGGGACAGAAGGAGATACGCAGTATTTT; CDR3: CASSEVGTEGDTQYF
V: TRBV19; D: NA; size: NA; J: TRBJ2-7; DNA: TGTGCCAGTAGGCCGGGACACGGACCCTACGAGCAGTACTTC; CDR3: CASRPGHGPYEQYF
V: TRBV15; D: TRBD2; size: NA; J: TRBJ2-5; DNA: TGTGCCACCAGCAGAGTGGAGGGTAGCGGGCGACAAGAGACCCAGTACTTC; CDR3: CATSRVEGSGRQETQYF
V: TRBV11-1; D: NA; size: once; J: TRBJ2-3; DNA: TGTGCCAGCAGCCCCCGCCCCAGCGACGGCACAGATACGCAGTATTTT; CDR3: CASSPRPSDGTDTQYF
V: TRBV19; D: TRBD1; size: NA; J: TRBJ2-7; DNA: TGTGCCAGTAGTAACCGACAGGGGTGGGACGAGCAGTACTTC; CDR3: CASSNRQGWDEQYF
V: TRBV7-8; D: NA; size: NA; J: TRBJ1-3; DNA: TGTGCCAGCAGCAGCCGTGCAGCGAACTCTGGAAACACCATATATTTT; CDR3: CASSSRAANSGNTIYF
V: TRBV27; D: TRBD1; size: NA; J: TRBJ2-7; DNA: TGTGCCAGCATCTCCCTGGGGACAGGGGGGAACGAGCAGTACTTC; CDR3: CASISLGTGGNEQYF
V: TRBV5-4; D: TRBD2; size: NA; J: TRBJ2-7; DNA: TGTGCCAGCAGCACCGCTAGCGGGAGCTACGAGCAGTACTTC; CDR3: CASSTASGSYEQYF
V: TRBV11-3; D: TRBD2; size: NA; J: TRBJ2-1; DNA: TGTGCCAGCAGCTTAGGCGGGAGCTCCTACAATGAGCAGTTCTTC; CDR3: CASSLGGSSYNEQFF
V: TRBV29-1; D: NA; size: few; J: TRBJ1-1; DNA: TGCAGCGTTGGGGGATTAGTATTT; CDR3: CSVGGLVF
V: TRBV27; D: NA; size: NA; J: TRBJ2-5; DNA: TGTGCCAGCAGTTTACTGGCAAACCAAGAGACCCAGTACTTC; CDR3: CASSLLANQETQYF
V: TRBV15; D: NA; size: NA; J: TRBJ2-3; DNA: TGTGCCACCAGCAAGGGCACAGATACGCAGTATTTT; CDR3: CATSKGTDTQYF
V: TRBV4-1; D: NA; size: NA; J: TRBJ2-5; DNA: TGCGCCAGCAGCCAAGATAGTGGGAGAGGTGAGACCCAGTACTTC; CDR3: CASSQDSGRGETQYF
V: TRBV10-3; D: NA; size: NA; J: TRBJ2-3; DNA: TGTGCCATCAAAGGGGCAGTGGCGGGTTCCGGAGATACGCAGTATTTT; CDR3: CAIKGAVAGSGDTQYF
V: TRBV7-3; D: TRBD2; size: NA; J: TRBJ2-1; DNA: TGTGCCAGCAGCGTGACCCGAACTAGCGGTCATCATGAGCAGTTCTTC; CDR3: CASSVTRTSGHHEQFF
V: TRBV7-3; D: NA; size: NA; J: TRBJ2-2; DNA: TGTGCCAGCAGACCAACGGCGAACACCGGGGAGCTGTTTTTT; CDR3: CASRPTANTGELFF
V: TRBV4-3; D: TRBD2; size: once; J: TRBJ2-7; DNA: TGCGCCAGCAGCCAAGACACTAGCGGAGGGTCCTACGAGCAGTACTTC; CDR3: CASSQDTSGGSYEQYF
V: TRBV5-8; D: NA; size: NA; J: TRBJ2-1; DNA: TGTGCCAGCAGCGCTTGGCATGAGCAGTTCTTC; CDR3: CASSAWHEQFF
V: TRBV4-1; D: TRBD2; size: NA; J: TRBJ2-4; DNA: TGCGCCAGCAGCCAAGAGATCGGGCGGGAGTGGGACATTCAGTACTTC; CDR3: CASSQEIGREWDIQYF
V: TRBV7-2; D: TRBD1; size: NA; J: TRBJ2-7; DNA: TGTGCCAGCAGCTTGACAGGGATCGGATCTACTTCCTACGAGCAGTACTTC; CDR3: CASSLTGIGSTSYEQYF
V: TRBV11-3; D: TRBD1; size: NA; J: TRBJ1-1; DNA: TGTGCCAGCAGCCCTGGACAGGGGGCGAACACTGAAGCTTTCTTT; CDR3: CASSPGQGANTEAFF
V: TRBV6-5; D: NA; size: NA; J: TRBJ2-1; DNA: TGTGCCAGCAGTCCTATACGGACAACCTACAATGAGCAGTTCTTC; CDR3: CASSPIRTTYNEQFF
V: TRBV19; D: NA; size: NA; J: TRBJ1-2; DNA: TGTGCCAGTAGTATAGCCGCGACACCCTTCTACTATGGCTACACCTTC; CDR3: CASSIAATPFYYGYTF
V: TRBV30; D: NA; size: NA; J: TRBJ1-6; DNA: TGTGCCTGGATGCGGGATAATTCACCCCTCCACTTT; CDR3: CAWMRDNSPLHF
V: TRBV7-2; D: TRBD2; size: NA; J: TRBJ2-7; DNA: TGTGCCAGCAGCTTAGCGATAGCGGGAGGAGCCTACGAGCAGTACTTC; CDR3: CASSLAIAGGAYEQYF
V: TRBV5-1; D: NA; size: NA; J: TRBJ2-2; DNA: TGCGCCAGCAGCTCGGGACCCTCGGGCGGGGAGCTGTTTTTT; CDR3: CASSSGPSGGELFF
V: TRBV6-5; D: NA; size: NA; J: TRBJ1-5; DNA: TGTGCCAGCAGTTACGAAGGAGGGCGGCCCCAGCATTTT; CDR3: CASSYEGGRPQHF
V: TRBV18; D: NA; size: NA; J: TRBJ2-2; DNA: TGTGCCAGCTCACCACCGACTAGGTCCGCCGGGGAGCTGTTTTTT; CDR3: CASSPPTRSAGELFF
V: TRBV10-3; D: TRBD1; size: NA; J: TRBJ2-1; DNA: TGTGCCATCAGACAAACTTCGGGACAGGGGGCTAATGAGCAGTTCTTC; CDR3: CAIRQTSGQGANEQFF
V: TRBV5-1; D: NA; size: NA; J: TRBJ2-5; DNA: TGCGCCAGCAGCCCCCGATCGGAAGAGACCCAGTACTTC; CDR3: CASSPRSEETQYF
V: TRBV19; D: TRBD2; size: few; J: TRBJ2-1; DNA: TGTGCCAGTAGTATATCGAGTGGCGGGAGGGAGAATGAGCAGTTCTTC; CDR3: CASSISSGGRENEQFF
V: TRBV7-2; D: NA; size: NA; J: TRBJ2-2; DNA: TGTGCCAGCAGCCAATTTTCTGCGAACACCGGGGAGCTGTTTTTT; CDR3: CASSQFSANTGELFF
V: TRBV7-9; D: NA; size: once; J: TRBJ2-7; DNA: TGTGCCAGCAGCTTTCTCTACGAGCAGTACTTC; CDR3: CASSFLYEQYF
V: TRBV5-1; D: NA; size: NA; J: TRBJ2-7; DNA: TGCGCCAGCAGCTCCTCTAGTTTTTCCTACGAGCAGTACTTC; CDR3: CASSSSSFSYEQYF
V: TRBV29-1; D: TRBD1; size: NA; J: TRBJ1-2; DNA: TGCAGCGTTGGGGAGACAGGGGGCTACACCTTC; CDR3: CSVGETGGYTF
V: TRBV5-1; D: TRBD2; size: NA; J: TRBJ2-1; DNA: TGCGCCAGCAGCTCCTCTAGCGGGATTAACAATGAGCAGTTCTTC; CDR3: CASSSSSGINNEQFF
V: TRBV7-2; D: NA; size: once; J: TRBJ1-5; DNA: TGTGCCAGCACCCCGTCGGGGGATCAGCCCCAGCATTTT; CDR3: CASTPSGDQPQHF
V: TRBV13; D: TRBD2; size: NA; J: TRBJ2-2; DNA: TGTGCCAGCAGCTCCGGGACTAGCGCCATTCCGAACACCGGGGAGCTGTTTTTT; CDR3: CASSSGTSAIPNTGELFF
V: TRBV19; D: NA; size: NA; J: TRBJ2-5; DNA: TGTGCCAGTGGGGCACGCCAAGAGACCCAGTACTTC; CDR3: CASGARQETQYF
V: TRBV18; D: NA; size: NA; J: TRBJ1-1; DNA: TGTGCCAGCTCACCCGCCGGGGCGGGCACTGAAGCTTTCTTT; CDR3: CASSPAGAGTEAFF
V: TRBV19; D: NA; size: NA; J: TRBJ2-7; DNA: TGTGCCAGTAGGACGACAGAAAACTCCTACGAGCAGTACTTC; CDR3: CASRTTENSYEQYF
V: TRBV6-6; D: NA; size: NA; J: TRBJ1-5; DNA: TGTGCCAGCAGTTCAAGGGTGGATCAGCCCCAGCATTTT; CDR3: CASSSRVDQPQHF
V: TRBV6-5; D: NA; size: NA; J: TRBJ2-7; DNA: TGTGCCAGCAGTGTTGCGAAAGACCGTAATCGTTACTTC; CDR3: CASSVAKDRNRYF
V: TRBV6-6; D: NA; size: NA; J: TRBJ2-3; DNA: TGTGCCAGCCAAAAGGTCGATACGCAGTATTTT; CDR3: CASQKVDTQYF
V: TRBV2; D: NA; size: NA; J: TRBJ2-1; DNA: TGTGCCAGCAGTGAAGGGGAGTACAATGAGCAGTTCTTC; CDR3: CASSEGEYNEQFF
V: TRBV9; D: TRBD2; size: NA; J: TRBJ2-7; DNA: TGTGCCAGCAGCTCTAATCCAGCGGGAGCCCCCTACGAGCAGTACTTC; CDR3: CASSSNPAGAPYEQYF
V: TRBV5-1; D: TRBD1; size: NA; J: TRBJ1-2; DNA: TGCGCCAGCAGCTTGGGTGTATCTGGGACAGAAAAATATGGCTACACCTTC; CDR3: CASSLGVSGTEKYGYTF
V: TRBV7-2; D: NA; size: NA; J: TRBJ2-3; DNA: TGTGCCAGCAGCTACCGCCGGGATACGCAGTATTTT; CDR3: CASSYRRDTQYF
V: TRBV30; D: TRBD2; size: NA; J: TRBJ2-1; DNA: TGTGCCTGGAGTCCGGGACTAGCGGGGGATGAGCAGTTCTTC; CDR3: CAWSPGLAGDEQFF